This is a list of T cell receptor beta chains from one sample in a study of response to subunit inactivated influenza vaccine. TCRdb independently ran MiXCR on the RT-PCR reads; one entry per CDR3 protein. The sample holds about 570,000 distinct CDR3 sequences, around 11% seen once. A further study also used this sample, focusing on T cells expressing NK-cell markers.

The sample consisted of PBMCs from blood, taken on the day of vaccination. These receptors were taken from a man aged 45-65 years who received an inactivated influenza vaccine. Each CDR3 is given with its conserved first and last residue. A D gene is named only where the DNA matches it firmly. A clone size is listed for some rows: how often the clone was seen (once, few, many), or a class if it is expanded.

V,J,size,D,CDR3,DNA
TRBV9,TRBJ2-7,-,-,CASSPLGAVYEQYF,TGTGCCAGCAGCCCCCTTGGGGCGGTCTACGAGCAGTACTTC
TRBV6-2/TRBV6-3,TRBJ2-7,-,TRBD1,CASSYANRGPRSYEQYF,TGTGCCAGCAGTTACGCGAACAGGGGGCCTAGAAGCTACGAGCAGTACTTC
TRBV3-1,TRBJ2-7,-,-,CASSPPYGEQYF,TGTGCCAGCAGCCCGCCCTACGGCGAGCAGTACTTC
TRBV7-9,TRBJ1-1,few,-,CASSSGAQGTFF,TGTGCCAGCAGCTCTGGGGCGCAGGGTACTTTCTTT
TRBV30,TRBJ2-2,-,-,CACGPSAGELFF,TGTGCCTGCGGGCCCTCAGCCGGGGAGCTGTTTTTT
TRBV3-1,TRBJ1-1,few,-,CASSRLVAGPGSEAFF,TGTGCCAGCAGCCGTCTGGTAGCGGGACCAGGGTCTGAAGCTTTCTTT
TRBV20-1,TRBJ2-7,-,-,CSARIRGGSYEQYF,TGCAGTGCTAGGATTAGAGGGGGTTCCTACGAGCAGTACTTC
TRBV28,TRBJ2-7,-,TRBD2,CASSTTSGGRPYEQYF,TGTGCCAGCAGTACGACTAGCGGGGGGCGCCCCTACGAGCAGTACTTC
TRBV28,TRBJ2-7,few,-,CASSPPSGPFYEQYF,TGTGCCAGCAGTCCCCCATCCGGGCCTTTCTACGAGCAGTACTTC
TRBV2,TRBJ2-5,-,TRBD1,CASSAARQGDETQYF,TGTGCCAGCAGCGCCGCCCGGCAGGGGGATGAGACCCAGTACTTC
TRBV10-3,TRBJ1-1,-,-,CAISETRQVNTEAFF,TGTGCCATCAGTGAGACCCGACAGGTTAACACTGAAGCTTTCTTT
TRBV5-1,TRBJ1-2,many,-,CASSLGLLPGHGYTF,TGCGCCAGCAGCTTGGGGCTCCTACCTGGTCACGGCTACACCTTC
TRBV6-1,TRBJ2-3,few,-,CASSWTTAATDTQYF,TGTGCCAGCTCCTGGACTACCGCTGCGACAGATACGCAGTATTTT
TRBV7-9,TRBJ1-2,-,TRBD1,CASSSDRTGASYGYTF,TGTGCCAGCAGCTCTGATAGGACAGGGGCCTCCTATGGCTACACCTTC
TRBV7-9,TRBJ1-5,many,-,CASSTNNQPQHF,TGTGCCAGCAGCACAAATAATCAGCCCCAGCATTTT
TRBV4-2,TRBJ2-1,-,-,CASSQVGGRYNEQFF,TGTGCCAGCAGCCAAGTTGGGGGGCGGTACAATGAGCAGTTCTTC
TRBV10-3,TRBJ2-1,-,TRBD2,CAISERSGRSLAQFF,TGTGCCATCAGTGAAAGGAGCGGGAGAAGTTTGGCCCAGTTCTTC
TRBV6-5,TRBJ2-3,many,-,CASSTRQSTDTQYF,TGTGCCAGCAGTACCCGACAGTCCACAGATACGCAGTATTTT
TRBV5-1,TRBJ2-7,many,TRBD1,CASSPGDSSYEQYF,TGCGCCAGCAGTCCAGGGGACAGCTCCTACGAGCAGTACTTC
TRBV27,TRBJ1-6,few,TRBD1,CASKDRGYSPLHF,TGTGCCAGCAAAGACAGGGGTTACTCACCCCTCCACTTT
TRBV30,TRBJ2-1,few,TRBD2,CAWSSSGGAVEQFF,TGTGCCTGGAGTTCTAGCGGGGGGGCCGTTGAGCAGTTCTTC
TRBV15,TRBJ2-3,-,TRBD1,CATQDRGGTDTQYF,TGTGCCACCCAGGACAGGGGAGGAACAGATACGCAGTATTTT
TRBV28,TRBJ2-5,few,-,CASSRASRLETQYF,TGTGCCAGCAGTCGCGCCAGTCGGTTAGAGACCCAGTACTTC
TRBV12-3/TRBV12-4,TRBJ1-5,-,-,CANSLNDGNQPQHF,TGTGCCAACAGTCTCAACGATGGGAATCAGCCCCAGCATTTT
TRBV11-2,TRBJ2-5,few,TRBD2,CASSLVLAGVETQYF,TGTGCCAGCAGCTTAGTACTAGCGGGAGTAGAGACCCAGTACTTC
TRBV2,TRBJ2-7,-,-,CASSENRPTYEQYF,TGTGCCAGCAGTGAGAACAGGCCAACCTACGAGCAGTACTTC
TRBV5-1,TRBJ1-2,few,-,CASSLAGVTNYGYTF,TGCGCCAGCAGCTTGGCCGGGGTAACTAACTATGGCTACACCTTC
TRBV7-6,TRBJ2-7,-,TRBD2,CASSLALAGGFEQYF,TGTGCCAGCAGCTTAGCACTAGCGGGAGGATTCGAGCAGTACTTC
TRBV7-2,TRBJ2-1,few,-,CASSHKRLSSYNEQFF,TGTGCCAGCAGCCATAAGCGCCTTAGCTCCTACAATGAGCAGTTCTTC
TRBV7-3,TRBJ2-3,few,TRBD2,CASSVRGLAGGPRDTQYF,TGTGCCAGCAGCGTTAGGGGACTAGCGGGAGGGCCACGGGATACGCAGTATTTT
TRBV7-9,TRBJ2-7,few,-,CASSPDPRAVTKNEQYF,TGTGCCAGCAGCCCGGACCCCCGGGCCGTCACTAAGAACGAGCAGTACTTC
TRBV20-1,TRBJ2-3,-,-,CSASTVGNTDTQYF,TGCAGTGCTAGCACGGTTGGGAACACAGATACGCAGTATTTT
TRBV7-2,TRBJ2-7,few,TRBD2,CASETGGEQYF,TGTGCCAGCGAAACGGGAGGCGAGCAGTACTTC
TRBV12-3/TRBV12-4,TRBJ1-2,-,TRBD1,CASALPGQAARGYTF,TGTGCCAGCGCCCTACCGGGACAGGCGGCGAGGGGCTACACCTTC
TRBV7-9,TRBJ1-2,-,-,CASSLDQAYGYTF,TGTGCCAGCAGCTTAGACCAAGCATATGGCTACACCTTC
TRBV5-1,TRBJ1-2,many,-,CASSPRDGNYGYTF,TGCGCCAGCAGCCCCCGCGACGGTAACTATGGCTACACCTTC
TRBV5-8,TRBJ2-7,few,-,CASSQSPRGWGLYEQYF,TGTGCCAGCAGCCAATCCCCTCGAGGATGGGGCTTATACGAGCAGTACTTC
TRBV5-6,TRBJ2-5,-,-,CASSLGTAGWVETQYF,TGTGCCAGCAGTTTGGGAACAGCAGGGTGGGTCGAGACCCAGTACTTC
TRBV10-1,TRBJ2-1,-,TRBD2,CASSESRTSGDNEQFF,TGCGCCAGCAGTGAGTCACGGACTAGCGGGGACAATGAGCAGTTCTTC
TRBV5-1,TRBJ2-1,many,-,CASSSPGLGYNEQFF,TGCGCCAGCAGCTCTCCGGGACTGGGGTACAATGAGCAGTTCTTC
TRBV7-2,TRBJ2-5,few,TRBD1,CASSLAPGEAGQGQTQYF,TGTGCCAGCAGCTTAGCTCCTGGAGAGGCAGGACAGGGGCAGACCCAGTACTTC
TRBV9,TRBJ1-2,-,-,CASSVEGKSYGYTF,TGTGCCAGCAGCGTAGAGGGGAAATCGTATGGCTACACCTTC
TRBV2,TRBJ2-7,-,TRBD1,CASSAQGANYEQYF,TGTGCCAGCAGCGCTCAGGGGGCGAACTACGAGCAGTACTTC
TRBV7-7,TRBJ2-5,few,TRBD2,CASSPSLAGGETQYF,TGTGCCAGCAGCCCCTCCTTAGCGGGAGGAGAGACCCAGTACTTC
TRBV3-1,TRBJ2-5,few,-,CASSQDPANQETQYF,TGTGCCAGCAGCCAAGATCCGGCGAACCAAGAGACCCAGTACTTC
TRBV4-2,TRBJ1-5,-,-,CASSQGTLNQPQHF,TGTGCCAGCAGCCAGGGCACTTTAAATCAGCCCCAGCATTTT
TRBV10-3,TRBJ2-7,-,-,CAISESDYEQYF,TGTGCCATCAGTGAGTCCGACTACGAGCAGTACTTC
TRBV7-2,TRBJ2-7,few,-,CASSLGVGVDEQYF,TGTGCCAGCAGCTTAGGCGTAGGGGTGGACGAGCAGTACTTC
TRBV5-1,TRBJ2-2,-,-,CASSTGPGDTGELFF,TGCGCCAGCAGCACAGGACCCGGAGACACCGGGGAGCTGTTTTTT
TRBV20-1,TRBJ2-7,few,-,CSASGSRHGAPSYEQYF,TGCAGTGCCAGCGGGTCGAGGCACGGGGCCCCATCCTACGAGCAGTACTTC